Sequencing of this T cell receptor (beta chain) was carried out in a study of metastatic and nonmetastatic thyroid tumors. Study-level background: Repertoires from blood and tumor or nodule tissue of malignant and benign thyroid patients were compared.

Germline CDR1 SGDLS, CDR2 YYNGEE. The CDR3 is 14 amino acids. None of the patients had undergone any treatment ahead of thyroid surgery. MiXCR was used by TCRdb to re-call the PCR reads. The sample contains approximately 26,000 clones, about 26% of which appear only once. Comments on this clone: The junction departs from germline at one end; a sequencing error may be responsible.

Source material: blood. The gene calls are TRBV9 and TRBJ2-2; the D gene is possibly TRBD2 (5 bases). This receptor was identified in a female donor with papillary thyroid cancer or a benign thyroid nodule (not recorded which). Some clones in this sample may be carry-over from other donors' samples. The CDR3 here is CASIVASQTAELFF. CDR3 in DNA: TGTGCCAGCATCGTAGCGTCCCAGACCGCGGAGCTGTTTTTT.